This note documents a single T cell receptor (beta chain) sequence. Antigen: not known. This sample was included in a study of cytomegalovirus exposure and HLA in healthy donors. General study findings and limits: Later on, an analysis showed TCR association rates differing by HLA locus, with DRB1 the most and HLA-C the fewest. A later analysis linked a missense DCLRE1C variant to TCR beta V- and J-gene trimming. A later analysis appeared to link common viral pathogens to several of the most significant clusters.

Trimming pared 3 bases from V and 2 bases from J, leaving 14 bases between. The germline CDR1 and CDR2 sequences are SEHNR and FQNEAQ (reference sequence). CDR3 length: 15 amino acids. It was with 60 Vbeta and 13 Jbeta primers that the PCR ran. Sequenced by immunoSEQ multiplex PCR; TCRdb stores in-frame clones only, minus some. This table has some 170,000 clones, roughly 79% appearing once. Sequencing was done on a sample of PBMCs. This chain uses TRBV7-9 with TRBJ2-7; D possibly corresponds to TRBD2 (6 bases). The TCR comes from a woman in her thirties or forties in good health and CMV-seronegative. CDR3 protein: CASSFGSGPAYEQYF. The CDR3 DNA sequence: TGTGCCAGCAGCTTTGGAAGCGGGCCCGCCTACGAGCAGTACTTC.